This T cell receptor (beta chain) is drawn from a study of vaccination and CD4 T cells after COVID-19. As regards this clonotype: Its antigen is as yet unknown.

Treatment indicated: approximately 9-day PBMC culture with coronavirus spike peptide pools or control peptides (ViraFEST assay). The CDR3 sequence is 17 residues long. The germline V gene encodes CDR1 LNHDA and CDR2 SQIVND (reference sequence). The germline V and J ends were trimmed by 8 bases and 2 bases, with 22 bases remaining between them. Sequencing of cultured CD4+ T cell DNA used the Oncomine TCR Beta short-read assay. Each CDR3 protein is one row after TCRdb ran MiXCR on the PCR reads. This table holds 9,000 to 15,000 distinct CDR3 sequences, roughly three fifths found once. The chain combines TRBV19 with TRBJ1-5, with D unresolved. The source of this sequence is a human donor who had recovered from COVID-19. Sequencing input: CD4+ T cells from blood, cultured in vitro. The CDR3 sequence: CASCLRLVDMGNQPQHF. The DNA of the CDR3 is TGTGCCAGTTGCCTCAGGCTTGTGGATATGGGCAATCAGCCCCAGCATTTT.